This entry is about one T cell receptor (beta chain). The junction shows a germline mismatch at one end, possibly a read error. This sample is drawn from a study of T-cell reconstitution after alpha-beta-depleted transplantation in children. Preparation of the TCRbeta library involved a method that used unique molecular identifiers. TCRdb re-derived calls from the PCR reads in MiXCR, one entry per CDR3 protein. The sample holds 450,000 to 600,000 distinct CDR3 sequences, about 33% seen once. The sequencing used PBMCs from the stem cell graft donor, collected from the stem cell graft. This receptor was taken from a human donor who donated a stem cell graft to a child with aplastic anemia.

The CDR3 spells CASSQAGPGRSEQFF. In DNA form, the CDR3 reads TGTGCCAGCAGCCAAGCCGGACCAGGGCGGAGTGAGCAGTTCTTC. The chain employs TRBV4-1 and TRBJ2-1; weak D call: TRBD1 (5 bases). CDR1 and CDR2 (germline): MGHRA, YSYEKL. This CDR3 region has 15 residues.